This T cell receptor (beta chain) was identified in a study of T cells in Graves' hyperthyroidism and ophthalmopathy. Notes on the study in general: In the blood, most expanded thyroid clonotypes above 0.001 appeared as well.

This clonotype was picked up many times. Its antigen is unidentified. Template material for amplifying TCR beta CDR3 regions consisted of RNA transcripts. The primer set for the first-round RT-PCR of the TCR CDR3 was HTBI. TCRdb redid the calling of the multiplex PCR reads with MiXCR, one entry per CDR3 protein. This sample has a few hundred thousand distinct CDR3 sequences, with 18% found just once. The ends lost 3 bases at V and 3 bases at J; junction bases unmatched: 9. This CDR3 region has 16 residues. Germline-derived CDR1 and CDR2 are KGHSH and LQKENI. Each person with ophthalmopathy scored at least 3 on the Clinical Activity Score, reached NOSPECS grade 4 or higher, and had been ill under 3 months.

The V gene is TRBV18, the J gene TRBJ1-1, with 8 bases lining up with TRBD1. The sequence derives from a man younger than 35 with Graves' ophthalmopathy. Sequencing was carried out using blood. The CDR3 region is CASSPLMTGVDTEAFF. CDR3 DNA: TGTGCCAGCTCACCTTTGATGACAGGGGTAGACACTGAAGCTTTCTTT.